This TCR beta chain was recovered during a study of blood T cell repertoires in COVID-19. Overall study: PBMCs, B-cell-depleted T cells, or T cells were the source of the cDNA or gDNA that made up the material.

The table came from immunoSEQ multiplex PCR; TCRdb's copy has only in-frame clones and leaves some out. The sample includes 220,000 or so clones, roughly 84% seen only once; the top ten take about 6.6%. There are 15 residues in the CDR3. The germline V gene encodes CDR1 LGHDT and CDR2 YNNKEL (reference sequence). The V end was cut by 1 base, the J end by 5 bases, with 12 bases between. Assignment of participants to cohorts was predicated upon participant-reported clinical history. The receptor was isolated from a woman between 40 and 55 years old who had recovered from COVID-19. Material for sequencing was PBMCs or T cells enriched from blood (not recorded which). This chain joins TRBV3-1 (or the pseudogene TRBV3-2) and TRBJ1-5; D is undetermined. CDR3 nucleotides: TGTGCCAGCAGCCAAGGCTGGCAGATTTATCAGCCCCAGCATTTT. As protein: CASSQGWQIYQPQHF.